Given below is one T cell receptor beta chain in context. Its antigen is unknown. Repertoires were generated with immunoSEQ multiplex PCR, while TCRdb's copy carries only in-frame clones and drops some. The sample yields about 680,000 clones, roughly 90% seen once. This specimen comes from a study of Ad26.COV2.S vaccination and SARS-CoV-2 variants. Study overall: The study gave Ad26.COV2.S intramuscularly, once or twice 56 days apart.

Study-level results: Possibly, TCR breadth and depth analyses underestimated total T cell responses. Breadth, reportedly substantial, characterized the spike-specific CD8+ and CD4+ T cell responses after vaccination.

This CDR3 is 12 amino acids long. Deletions cut 5 bases from V and 6 bases from J, with 10 bases between. Germline CDR1 LGHNA, CDR2 YSLEER. Treatment noted: some 19 received Ad26.COV2.S at low or high dose, single or two shots; about five received placebo; per-sample allocation not given. Collection of the samples took place on day 63 after the first injection of vaccine or placebo. Whoever gave the sample was an adult aged 18-55 years in Boston. The chain uses TRBV4-3 and TRBJ1-2; D remains unclear. The receptor's source is a person aged 18 to 59 who received the Ad26.COV2.S COVID-19 vaccine or a placebo. The starting material was peripheral blood, obtained in a trial of Ad26.COV2.S vaccine versus placebo. CDR3 region: CASSGAANGYTF. CDR3 nucleotide sequence: TGCGCCAGCAGCGGAGCCGCTAATGGCTACACCTTC.